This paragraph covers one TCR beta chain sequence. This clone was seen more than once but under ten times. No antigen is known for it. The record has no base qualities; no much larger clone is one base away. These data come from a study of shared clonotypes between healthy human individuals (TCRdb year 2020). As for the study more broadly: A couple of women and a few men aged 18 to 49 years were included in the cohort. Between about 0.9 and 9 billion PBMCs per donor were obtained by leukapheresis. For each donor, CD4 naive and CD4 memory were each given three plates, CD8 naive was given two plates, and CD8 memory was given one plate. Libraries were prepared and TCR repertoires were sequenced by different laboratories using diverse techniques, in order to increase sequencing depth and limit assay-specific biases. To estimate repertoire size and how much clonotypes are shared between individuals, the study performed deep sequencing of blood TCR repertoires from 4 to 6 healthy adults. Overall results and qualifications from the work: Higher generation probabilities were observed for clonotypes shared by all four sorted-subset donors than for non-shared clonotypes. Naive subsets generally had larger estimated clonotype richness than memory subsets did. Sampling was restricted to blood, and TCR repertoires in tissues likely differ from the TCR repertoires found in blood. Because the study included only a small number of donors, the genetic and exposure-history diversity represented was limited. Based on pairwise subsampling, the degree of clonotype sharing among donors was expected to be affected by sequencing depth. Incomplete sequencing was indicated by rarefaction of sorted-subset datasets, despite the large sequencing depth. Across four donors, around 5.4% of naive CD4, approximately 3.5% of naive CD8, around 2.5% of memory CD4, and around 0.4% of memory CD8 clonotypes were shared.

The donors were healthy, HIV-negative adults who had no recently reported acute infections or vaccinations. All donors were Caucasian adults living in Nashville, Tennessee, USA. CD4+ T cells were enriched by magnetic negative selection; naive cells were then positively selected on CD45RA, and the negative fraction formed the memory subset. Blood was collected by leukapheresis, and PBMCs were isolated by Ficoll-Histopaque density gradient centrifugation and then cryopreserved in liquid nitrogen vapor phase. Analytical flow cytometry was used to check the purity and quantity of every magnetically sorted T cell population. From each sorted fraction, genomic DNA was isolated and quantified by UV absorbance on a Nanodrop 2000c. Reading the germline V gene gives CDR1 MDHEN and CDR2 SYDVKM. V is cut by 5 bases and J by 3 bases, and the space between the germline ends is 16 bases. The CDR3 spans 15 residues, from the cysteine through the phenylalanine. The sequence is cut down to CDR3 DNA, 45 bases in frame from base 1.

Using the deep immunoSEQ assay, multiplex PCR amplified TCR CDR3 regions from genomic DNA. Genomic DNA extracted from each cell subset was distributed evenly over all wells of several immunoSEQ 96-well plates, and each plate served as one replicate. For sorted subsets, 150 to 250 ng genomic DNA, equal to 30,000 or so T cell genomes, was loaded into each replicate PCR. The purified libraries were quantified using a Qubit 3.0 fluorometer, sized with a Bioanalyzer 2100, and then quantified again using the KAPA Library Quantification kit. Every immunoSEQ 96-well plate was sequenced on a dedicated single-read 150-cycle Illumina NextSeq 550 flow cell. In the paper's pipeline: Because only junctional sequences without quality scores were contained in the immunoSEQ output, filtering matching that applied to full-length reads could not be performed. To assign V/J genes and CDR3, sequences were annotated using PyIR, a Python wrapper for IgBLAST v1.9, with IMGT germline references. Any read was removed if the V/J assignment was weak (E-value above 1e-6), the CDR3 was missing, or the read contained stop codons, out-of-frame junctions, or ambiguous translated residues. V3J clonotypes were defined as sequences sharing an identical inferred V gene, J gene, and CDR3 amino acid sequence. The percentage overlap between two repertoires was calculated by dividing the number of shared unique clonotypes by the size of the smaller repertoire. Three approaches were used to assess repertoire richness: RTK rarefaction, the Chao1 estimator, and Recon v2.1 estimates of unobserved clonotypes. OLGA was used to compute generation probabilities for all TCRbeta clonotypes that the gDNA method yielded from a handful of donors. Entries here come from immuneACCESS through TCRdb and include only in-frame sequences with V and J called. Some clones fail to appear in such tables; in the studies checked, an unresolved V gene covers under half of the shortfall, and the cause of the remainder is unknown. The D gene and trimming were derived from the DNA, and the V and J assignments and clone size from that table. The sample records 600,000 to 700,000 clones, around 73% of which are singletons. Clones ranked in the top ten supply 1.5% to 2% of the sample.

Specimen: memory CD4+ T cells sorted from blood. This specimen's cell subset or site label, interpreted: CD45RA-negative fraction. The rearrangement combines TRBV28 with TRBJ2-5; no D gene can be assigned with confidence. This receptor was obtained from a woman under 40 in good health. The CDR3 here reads CASSEDGSSKETQYF. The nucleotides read TGTGCCAGCAGTGAGGACGGGTCCTCAAAAGAGACCCAGTACTTC.